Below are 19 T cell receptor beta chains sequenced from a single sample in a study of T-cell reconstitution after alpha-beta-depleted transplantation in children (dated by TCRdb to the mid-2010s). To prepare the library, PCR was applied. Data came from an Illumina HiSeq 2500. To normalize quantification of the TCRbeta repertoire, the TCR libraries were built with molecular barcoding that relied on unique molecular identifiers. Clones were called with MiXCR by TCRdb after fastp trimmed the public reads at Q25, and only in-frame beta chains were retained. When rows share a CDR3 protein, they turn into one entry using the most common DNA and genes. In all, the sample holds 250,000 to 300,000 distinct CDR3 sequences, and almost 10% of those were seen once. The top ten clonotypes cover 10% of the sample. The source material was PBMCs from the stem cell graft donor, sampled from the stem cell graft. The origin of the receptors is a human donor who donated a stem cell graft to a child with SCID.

This CDR3 reads CASSLADIYEQYF. For the CDR3, the DNA is TGTGCCAGCAGCTTAGCAGACATCTACGAGCAGTACTTC. The chain has TRBV7-2 and TRBJ2-7; unclear D gene. This CDR3 contains 13 residues. V lost 0 bases to trimming and J lost 3 bases, with 6 bases between them. Germline CDR1 and CDR2: SGHTA and FQGNSA.

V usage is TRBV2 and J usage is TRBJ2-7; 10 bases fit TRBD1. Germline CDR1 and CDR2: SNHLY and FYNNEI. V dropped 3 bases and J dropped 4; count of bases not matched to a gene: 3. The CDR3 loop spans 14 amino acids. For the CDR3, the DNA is TGTGCCAGCAGTGACGGGACAGGGGTTTACGAGCAGTACTTC. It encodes CASSDGTGVYEQYF.

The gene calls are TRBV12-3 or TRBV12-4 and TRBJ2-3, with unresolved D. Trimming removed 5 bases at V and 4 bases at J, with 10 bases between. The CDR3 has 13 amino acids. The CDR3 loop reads CASSRNIPDTQYF. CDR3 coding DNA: TGTGCCAGCAGTCGAAACATCCCAGATACGCAGTATTTT.

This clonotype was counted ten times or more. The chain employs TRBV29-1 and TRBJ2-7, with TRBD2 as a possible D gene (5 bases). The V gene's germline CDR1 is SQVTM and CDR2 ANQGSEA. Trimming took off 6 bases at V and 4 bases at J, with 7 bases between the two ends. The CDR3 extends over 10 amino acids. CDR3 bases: TGCAGCGTGGGAGATTACGAGCAGTACTTC. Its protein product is CSVGDYEQYF.

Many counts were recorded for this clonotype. The CDR3 DNA is TGTGCCAGCAGTACTTTAGCGGGCGCGGGTACAGATACGCAGTATTTT. It encodes CASSTLAGAGTDTQYF. V is TRBV12-3 or TRBV12-4 and J is TRBJ2-3; 7 bases line up with TRBD2. The CDR3 spans 16 residues. V shed 5 bases and J 3 bases; nucleotides not matched to a gene: 11.

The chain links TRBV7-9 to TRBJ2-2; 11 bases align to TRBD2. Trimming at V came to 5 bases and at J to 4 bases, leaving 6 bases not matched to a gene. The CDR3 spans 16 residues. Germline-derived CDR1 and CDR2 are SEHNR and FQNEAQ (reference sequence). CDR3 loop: CASSPSGGPLTGELFF. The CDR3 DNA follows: TGTGCCAGCAGCCCTAGCGGGGGGCCGCTCACCGGGGAGCTGTTTTTT.

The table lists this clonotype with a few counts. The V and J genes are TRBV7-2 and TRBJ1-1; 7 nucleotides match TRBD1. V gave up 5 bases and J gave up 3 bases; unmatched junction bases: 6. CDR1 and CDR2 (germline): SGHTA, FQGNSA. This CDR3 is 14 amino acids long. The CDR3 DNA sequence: TGTGCCAGCAGCACGACAGGGCGGGACACTGAAGCTTTCTTT. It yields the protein CASSTTGRDTEAFF.

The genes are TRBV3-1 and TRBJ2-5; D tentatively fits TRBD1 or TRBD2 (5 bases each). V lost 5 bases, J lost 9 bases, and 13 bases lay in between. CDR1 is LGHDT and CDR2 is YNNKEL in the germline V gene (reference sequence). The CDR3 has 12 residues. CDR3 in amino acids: CASSRGRAAQYF. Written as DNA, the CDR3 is TGTGCCAGCAGCAGGGGACGTGCGGCCCAGTACTTC.

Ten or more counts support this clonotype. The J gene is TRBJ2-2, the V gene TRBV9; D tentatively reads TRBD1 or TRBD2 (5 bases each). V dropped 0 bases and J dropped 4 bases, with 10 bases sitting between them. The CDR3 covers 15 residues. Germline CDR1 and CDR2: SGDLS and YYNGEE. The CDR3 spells CASSVGVGTTGELFF. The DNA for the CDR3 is TGTGCCAGCAGCGTAGGGGTAGGGACCACCGGGGAGCTGTTTTTT.

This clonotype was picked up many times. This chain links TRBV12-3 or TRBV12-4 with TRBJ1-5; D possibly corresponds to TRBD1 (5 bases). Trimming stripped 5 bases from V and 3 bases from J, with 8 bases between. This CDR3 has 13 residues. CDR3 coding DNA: TGTGCCAGCAGTCCAGGGTTCAATCAGCCCCAGCATTTT. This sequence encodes CASSPGFNQPQHF.

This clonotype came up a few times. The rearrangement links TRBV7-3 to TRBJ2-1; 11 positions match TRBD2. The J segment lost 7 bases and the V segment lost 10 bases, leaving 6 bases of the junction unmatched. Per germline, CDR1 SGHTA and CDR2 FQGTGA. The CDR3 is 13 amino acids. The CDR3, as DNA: TGTGCCACCAGTACTAGCGGGAGTAATGAGCAGTTCTTC. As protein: CATSTSGSNEQFF.

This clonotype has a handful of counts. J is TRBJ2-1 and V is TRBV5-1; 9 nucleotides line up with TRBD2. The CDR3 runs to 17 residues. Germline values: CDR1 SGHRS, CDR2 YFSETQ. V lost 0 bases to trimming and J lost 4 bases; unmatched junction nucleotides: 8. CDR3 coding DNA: TGCGCCAGCAGCTTGGTTGCTAGCGGGGCCAATTACAATGAGCAGTTCTTC. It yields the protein CASSLVASGANYNEQFF.

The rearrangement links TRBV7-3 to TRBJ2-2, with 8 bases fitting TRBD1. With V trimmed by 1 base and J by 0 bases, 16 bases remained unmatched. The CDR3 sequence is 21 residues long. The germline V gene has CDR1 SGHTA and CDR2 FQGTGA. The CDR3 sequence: CASSLREPGQGNFPNTGELFF. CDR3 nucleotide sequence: TGTGCCAGCAGCTTAAGGGAGCCAGGACAGGGAAATTTCCCGAACACCGGGGAGCTGTTTTTT.

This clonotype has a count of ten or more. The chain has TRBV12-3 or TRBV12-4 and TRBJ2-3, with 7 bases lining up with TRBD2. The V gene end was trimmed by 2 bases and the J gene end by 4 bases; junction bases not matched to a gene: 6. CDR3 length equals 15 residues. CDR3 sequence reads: CASSLMNGGADTQYF. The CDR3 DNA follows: TGTGCCAGCAGTTTAATGAATGGGGGGGCAGATACGCAGTATTTT.

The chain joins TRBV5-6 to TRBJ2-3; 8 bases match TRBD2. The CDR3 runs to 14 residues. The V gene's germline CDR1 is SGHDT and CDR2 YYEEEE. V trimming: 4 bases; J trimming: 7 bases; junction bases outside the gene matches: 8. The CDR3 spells CASSPPAGANTQYF. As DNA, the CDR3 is TGTGCCAGCAGCCCCCCAGCGGGGGCAAATACGCAGTATTTT.

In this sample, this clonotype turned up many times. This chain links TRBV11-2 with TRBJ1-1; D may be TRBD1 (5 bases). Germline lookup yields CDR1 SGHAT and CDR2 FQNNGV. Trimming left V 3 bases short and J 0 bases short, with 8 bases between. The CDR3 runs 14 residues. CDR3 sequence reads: CASSFRQLNTEAFF. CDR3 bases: TGTGCCAGCAGCTTTCGACAGCTGAACACTGAAGCTTTCTTT.

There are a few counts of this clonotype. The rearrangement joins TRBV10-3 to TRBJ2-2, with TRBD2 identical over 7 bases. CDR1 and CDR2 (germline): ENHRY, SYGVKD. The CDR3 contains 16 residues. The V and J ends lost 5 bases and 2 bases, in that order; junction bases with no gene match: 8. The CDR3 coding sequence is TGTGCCATCAGTTTGGGGGGGATGGATAACACCGGGGAGCTGTTTTTT. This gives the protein CAISLGGMDNTGELFF.

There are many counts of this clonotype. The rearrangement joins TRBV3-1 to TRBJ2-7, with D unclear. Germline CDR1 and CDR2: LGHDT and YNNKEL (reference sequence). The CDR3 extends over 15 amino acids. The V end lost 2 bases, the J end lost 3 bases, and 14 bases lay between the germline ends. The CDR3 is CASSQNLGSIYEQYF. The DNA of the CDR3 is TGTGCCAGCAGCCAAAATTTGGGGTCTATCTACGAGCAGTACTTC.

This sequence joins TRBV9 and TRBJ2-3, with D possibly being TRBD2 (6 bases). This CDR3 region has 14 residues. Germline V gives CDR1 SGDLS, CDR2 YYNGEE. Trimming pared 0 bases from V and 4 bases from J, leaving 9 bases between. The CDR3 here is CASSVEVAADTQYF. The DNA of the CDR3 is TGTGCCAGCAGCGTAGAGGTAGCGGCAGATACGCAGTATTTT.